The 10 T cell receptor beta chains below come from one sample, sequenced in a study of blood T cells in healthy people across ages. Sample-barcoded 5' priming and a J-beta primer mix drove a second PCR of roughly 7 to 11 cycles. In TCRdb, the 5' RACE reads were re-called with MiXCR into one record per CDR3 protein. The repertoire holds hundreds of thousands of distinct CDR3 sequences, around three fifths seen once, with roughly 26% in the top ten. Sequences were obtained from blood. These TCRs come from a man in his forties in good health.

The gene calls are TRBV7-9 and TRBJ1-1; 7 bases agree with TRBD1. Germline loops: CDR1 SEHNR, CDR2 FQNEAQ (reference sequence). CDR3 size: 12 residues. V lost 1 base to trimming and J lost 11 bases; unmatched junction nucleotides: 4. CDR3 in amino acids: CASSLEQGMAFF. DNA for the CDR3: TGTGCCAGCAGCTTAGAACAGGGGATGGCTTTCTTT.

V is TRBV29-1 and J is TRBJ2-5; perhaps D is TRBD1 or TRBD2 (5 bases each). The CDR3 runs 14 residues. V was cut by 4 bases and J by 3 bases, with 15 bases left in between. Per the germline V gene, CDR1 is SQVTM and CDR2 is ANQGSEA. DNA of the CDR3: TGCAGCGTTGTCCGCAGGGACCGCGAAGAGACCCAGTACTTC. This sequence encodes CSVVRRDREETQYF.

CDR3 bases: TGTGCCAGCAGTTCTCTATCGTTGGATAGCACAGATACGCAGTATTTT. It specifies CASSSLSLDSTDTQYF. The J gene is TRBJ2-3, the V gene TRBV28; D call uncertain. The germline gives CDR1 MDHEN, CDR2 SYDVKM. This CDR3 contains 16 residues. Trimming cost V 4 bases and J 0 bases, with 14 bases left between them. The full variable domain, rest sourced from reference TRBV28 and TRBJ2-3, is DVKVTQSSRYLVKRTGEKVFLECVQDMDHENMFWYRQDPGLGLRLIYFSYDVKMKEKGDIPEGYSVSREKKERFSLILESASTNQTSMYLCASSSLSLDSTDTQYFGPGTRLTVL.

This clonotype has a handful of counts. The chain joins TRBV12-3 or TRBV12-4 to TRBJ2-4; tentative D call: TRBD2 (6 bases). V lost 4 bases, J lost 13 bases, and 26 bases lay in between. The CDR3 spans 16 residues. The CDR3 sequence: CASSSLAGGTMAGQYF. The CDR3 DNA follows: TGTGCCAGCAGTTCTCTAGCTGGCGGGACGATGGCAGGGCAGTACTTC.

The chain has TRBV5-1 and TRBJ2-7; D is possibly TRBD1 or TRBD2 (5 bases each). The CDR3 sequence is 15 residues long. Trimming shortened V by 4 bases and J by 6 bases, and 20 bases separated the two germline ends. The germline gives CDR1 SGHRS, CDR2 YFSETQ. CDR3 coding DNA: TGCGCCAGCAGCCCTGAGACAGCTCGCGCGGGCGAGCAGTACTTC. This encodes CASSPETARAGEQYF.

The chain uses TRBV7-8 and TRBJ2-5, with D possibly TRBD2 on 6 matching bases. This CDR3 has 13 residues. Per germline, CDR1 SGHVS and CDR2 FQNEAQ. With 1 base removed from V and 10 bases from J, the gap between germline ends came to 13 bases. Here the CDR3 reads CASSLVSRAGQYF. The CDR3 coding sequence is TGTGCCAGCAGCTTAGTCTCGAGAGCGGGCCAGTACTTC.

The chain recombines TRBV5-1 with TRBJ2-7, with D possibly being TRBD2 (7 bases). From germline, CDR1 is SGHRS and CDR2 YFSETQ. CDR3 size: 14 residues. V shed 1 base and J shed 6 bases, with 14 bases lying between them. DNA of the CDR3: TGCGCCAGCAGCTTGAGGGGGGAGGGGCTCGAGCAGTACTTC. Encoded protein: CASSLRGEGLEQYF.

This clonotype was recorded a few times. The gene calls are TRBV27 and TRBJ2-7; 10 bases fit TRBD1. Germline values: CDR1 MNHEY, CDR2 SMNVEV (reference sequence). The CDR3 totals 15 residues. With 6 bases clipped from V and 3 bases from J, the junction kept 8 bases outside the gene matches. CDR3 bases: TGTGCCAGCAGCTTTAACCGGGACAGGGGCTACGAGCAGTACTTC. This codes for CASSFNRDRGYEQYF.

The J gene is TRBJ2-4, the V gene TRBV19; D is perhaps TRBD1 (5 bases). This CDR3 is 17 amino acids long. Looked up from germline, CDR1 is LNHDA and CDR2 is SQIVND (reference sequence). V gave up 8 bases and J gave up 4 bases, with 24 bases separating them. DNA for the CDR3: TGTGCCAGTTCCAAAACTAACCCAGGGTCACCAAAAAACATTCAGTACTTC. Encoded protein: CASSKTNPGSPKNIQYF.

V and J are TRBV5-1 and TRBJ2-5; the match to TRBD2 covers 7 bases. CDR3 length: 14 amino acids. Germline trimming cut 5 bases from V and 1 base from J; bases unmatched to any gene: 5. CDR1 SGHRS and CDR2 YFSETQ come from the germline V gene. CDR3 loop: CASSNPSGQETQYF. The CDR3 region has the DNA TGCGCCAGCAGTAATCCTAGCGGCCAAGAGACCCAGTACTTC. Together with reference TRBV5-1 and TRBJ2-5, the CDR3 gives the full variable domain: KAGVTQTPRYLIKTRGQQVTLSCSPISGHRSVSWYQQTPGQGLQFLFEYFSETQRNKGNFPGRFSGRQFSNSRSEMNVSTLELGDSALYLCASSNPSGQETQYFGPGTRLLVL.